Listed here is a single TCR beta chain. Its antigen is still unknown. Base qualities are missing; no much larger clone stands one base away. The data were obtained in a study of early T cells in non-severe SARS-CoV-2 infection (dated by TCRdb to the early 2020s). In terms of the full investigation: Because TCR sequencing was done on bulk RNA from unsorted whole blood, the alpha and beta chains could not be paired.

Receptor libraries were prepared by 5' RACE. The reads were generated on a NextSeq 500. Unique molecular identifiers were attached to individual cDNA molecules in the TCR library protocol so that sequencing error and PCR bias could be corrected. Both TCR alpha and beta chains were sequenced, and tight co-correlation was observed between alpha and beta sequence abundances in each sample. The authors processed their data as follows. Decombinator V4 was used to annotate TCR sequences for V gene, J gene and CDR3. TCRs were defined as expanded if a significant change between any two time points was detected under a Poisson model with p below 0.0001. Abundances of TCRs were expressed as counts per million after normalisation to the total number of TCRs sequenced in each sample. MAIT TCRs were defined by TRAV1-2 paired with TRAJ12, TRAJ20 or TRAJ33, and iNKT TCRs by TRAV10 paired with TRAJ18. VDJdb, accessed 1 November 2021, was searched for CMV, EBV and SARS-CoV-2 annotated TCRs, with TCRs annotated for multiple antigens excluded. Using fastp at Q25 and MiXCR, TCRdb reprocessed the public reads and kept productive beta chains. Entries that share a CDR3 protein sequence are merged under the most common genes and DNA. The V and J calls follow TCRdb's processing rather than the paper's. The sample includes around 84,000 distinct CDR3 sequences, with about 12% observed a single time. Jointly, the top ten make up 2.6% of the sample.

The study was a case-control design nested within a healthcare worker cohort in London, UK, with weekly nasopharyngeal swab PCR tests and blood sampling. Healthcare workers were enrolled in the week of the UK lockdown, from 23 to 31 March 2020, and were followed every week for up to 16 weeks. From cysteine to phenylalanine, the CDR3 is 12 amino acids long. The kept DNA is CDR3 alone, 36 bases in frame from the first base. From the germline V gene (reference sequence), CDR1 is DFQATT and CDR2 is SNEGSKA. At the junction V is shortened by 1 base and J by 8 bases, with 11 bases in between. Results and caveats for the whole study, not just this receptor: Matching against VDJdb was skewed toward anti-spike CD8 responses, likely underestimated virus-specific expansions, and missed private and CD4 specificities.

Rearrangement joined TRBV20-1 to TRBJ1-2, with no confidently assigned D gene. This clonotype was obtained from an adult who was a healthcare worker with PCR-confirmed SARS-CoV-2 infection or an uninfected control (not recorded which). Sequencing input: whole blood. The CDR3 amino acid sequence is: CSARVSPEGYTF. The nucleotides read TGCAGTGCTAGAGTTTCCCCAGAAGGCTACACCTTC.